The clone carrying this T cell receptor (beta chain) was counted many times. These data come from a study of Graves' ophthalmopathy and Graves' hyperthyroidism. TCR beta CDR3 amplification used RNA transcripts. Scientists carried out first-round RT-PCR using HTBI primers and then a second-round multiplex PCR. TCRdb used MiXCR to reprocess the multiplex PCR reads, holding one entry per CDR3 protein. The table lists about 160,000 distinct CDR3 sequences, under 45% of them singletons. Moderate-to-severe activity, CAS ≥3, NOSPECS ≥4 and a duration under 3 months were seen in donors with ophthalmopathy. This clonotype was obtained from a man aged 30 to 39 with Graves' ophthalmopathy. Material: peripheral blood.

DNA of the CDR3: TGTGCCAGCAGGACAGGATGGTACGAGCAGTACTTC. Translation gives CASRTGWYEQYF. The chain has TRBV2 and TRBJ2-7, with D maybe TRBD1 (6 bases). Germline V gene lookup returns CDR1 SNHLY and CDR2 FYNNEI. Trimming stripped 6 bases from V and 4 bases from J, with 10 bases between. The CDR3 totals 12 residues.